Listed below are T cell receptor beta chains from one sample, sequenced in a study of shared clonotypes between healthy human individuals. Method: immunoSEQ multiplex PCR; TCRdb's copy keeps in-frame clones and lacks some. The sample yields about 470,000 clones, 70% to 80% seen once. Sequenced material: PBMCs. The origin of the receptors is a woman aged 40 to 49 in good health. Some clones in this sample may be carry-over from other donors' samples. CDR3s include the opening cysteine and the closing phenylalanine or tryptophan. The D gene is left open where the match is weak. A row's size may be missing; if present it is once, few, many or a size class.

TRBJ2-5 TRBV27 NA NA TGTGCCAGCAGCCTTCGGGGGGCTGGGGAGACCCAGTACTTC CASSLRGAGETQYF
TRBJ2-7 TRBV7-9 NA NA TGTGCCAGCAGCGCCGAGACAGTCTCCTACGAGCAGTACTTC CASSAETVSYEQYF
TRBJ2-1 TRBV11-2 NA TRBD2 TGTGCCAGCAGCTTTCCGACTAGCGGGACGGGAGGAGAGCAGTTCTTC CASSFPTSGTGGEQFF
TRBJ1-2 TRBV5-4 NA TRBD1 TGTGCCAGCAGGTCGGGACAGAATAACTATGGCTACACCTTC CASRSGQNNYGYTF
TRBJ1-1 TRBV7-9 NA NA TGTGCCAGCAGCCTCGGTTCCACTGAAGCTTTCTTT CASSLGSTEAFF
TRBJ1-4 TRBV29-1 once NA TGCAGCGTTGAAGGGGGATGGGAGGAAAAACTGTTTTTT CSVEGGWEEKLFF
TRBJ2-5 TRBV6-5 NA NA TGTGCCAGCACCGCGGCGTTCGACTATCGAGAGACCCAGTACTTC CASTAAFDYRETQYF
TRBJ2-3 TRBV9 NA NA TGTGCCAGCAGCGTAGATCGGTTACAGGGTACGCAGTATTTT CASSVDRLQGTQYF
TRBJ2-3 TRBV6-4 NA TRBD2 TGTGCCAGCAGTGAAGGCGGGAGTGGCACAGATACGCAGTATTTT CASSEGGSGTDTQYF
TRBJ2-7 TRBV27 NA NA TGTGCCAGCAGTTTTCTCTCGACCTACGAGCAGTACTTC CASSFLSTYEQYF
TRBJ1-1 TRBV6-1 NA NA TGTGCCAGCAGCTACAGGCCCGCCCAAACTGAAGCTTTCTTT CASSYRPAQTEAFF
TRBJ1-2 TRBV7-6 NA NA TGTGCCAGCAGCTTAGGGACGGGCGGGTTTGGCTACACCTTC CASSLGTGGFGYTF
TRBJ2-6 TRBV27 NA NA TGTGCCAGCAGCCCAAATACCGGGGCCAACGTCCTGACTTTC CASSPNTGANVLTF
TRBJ2-7 TRBV7-2 NA NA TGTGCCAGCAGCTCCCGGCGGGCAGCGTCCTCCTACGAGCAGTACTTC CASSSRRAASSYEQYF
TRBJ2-1 TRBV2 NA TRBD2 TGTGCCAGCAGTCAGGGACTAAATGAGCAGTTCTTC CASSQGLNEQFF
TRBJ2-7 TRBV15 NA NA TGTGCCACCAGCAGAGGGCAGGGTTCCTACGAGCAGTACTTC CATSRGQGSYEQYF
TRBJ2-7 TRBV19 NA TRBD2 TGTGCCAGCCGCCCGGGGCTAGCGGGAAGCGAGCAGTACTTC CASRPGLAGSEQYF